This T cell receptor (beta chain) derives from a study of blood T cell repertoires in COVID-19. As for the study in general: The study drew acute and convalescent COVID-19 samples from the United States, Italy and Spain. PBMCs, B-cell-depleted T cells, or T cells were the source of the cDNA or gDNA that made up the material.

Per the original methods: Estimated nucleated cell counts came from reference gene primer amplification. Using immunoSEQ multiplex PCR, the repertoire was profiled, and TCRdb retains in-frame clones only, with some absent. V and J calls and clone size are those listed in that table; D and trimming were worked out from the DNA. The top ten hold around 7.3% of the sample, which has tens of thousands of clones, 88% seen once. The CDR3 has 11 residues. Trimming cost V 4 bases and J 10 bases, with 10 bases left between them. Germline CDR1 and CDR2: SQVTM and ANQGSEA. The receptor's source is a woman older than 75 with acute or convalescent COVID-19. This chain links TRBV29-1 with TRBJ2-2; maybe TRBD1 (5 bases). The sequencing sample was made of peripheral blood. CDR3 amino acids: CSVGVGAELFF. The CDR3 DNA follows: TGCAGCGTTGGTGTAGGGGCGGAGCTGTTTTTT.